Shown below are 6 T cell receptor beta chains from a single sample sequenced in a study of neoadjuvant nivolumab and ipilimumab in lung cancer (dated by TCRdb to 2018 to 2021). The library was produced with the immunoSEQ multiplex PCR assay. TCRdb provides this immuneACCESS table in a form limited to in-frame rearrangements. Some clones are lacking; in checked studies, under half of them reflect an unresolved V gene, and why the rest are absent is not known. The sample contains around 20,000 clones, 65% to 80% of them found a single time. Roughly 7.1% of the sample comes from the top ten. Explained via the paper, the time point label denotes: at surgical resection after neoadjuvant nivolumab +/- ipilimumab. Material: tumor tissue, obtained after neoadjuvant nivolumab, alone or with ipilimumab, at or shortly before surgery. These receptors all stem from an adult with non-small cell lung cancer.

The chain combines TRBV9 with TRBJ2-7; D is ambiguous. The CDR3 is made up of 15 amino acids. From germline, CDR1 is SGDLS and CDR2 YYNGEE. Trimming took 5 bases from V and 0 from J, leaving 15 bases between them. The CDR3 nucleotides are TGTGCCAGCAGTATACCCTGGGTAAGCTCCTACGAGCAGTACTTC. Amino acid sequence: CASSIPWVSSYEQYF.

The CDR3 protein is CASSLAFSIRGLGDREQFF. The CDR3 region has the DNA TGTGCCAGCAGCTTAGCGTTTTCGATCCGGGGACTAGGAGACCGTGAGCAGTTCTTC. The chain recombines TRBV7-6 with TRBJ2-1, with TRBD2 matching 8 bases. CDR3 length: 19 residues. Germline assignment: CDR1 SGHVS and CDR2 FNYEAQ. The ends lost 0 bases at V and 9 bases at J; junction bases unmatched: 19.

The V gene is TRBV10-3, the J gene TRBJ2-7; weak D call: TRBD1 (6 bases). The germline V gene encodes CDR1 ENHRY and CDR2 SYGVKD. The CDR3 runs to 14 residues. Trimming removed 5 bases from V and 3 bases from J, with 14 bases in between. CDR3 coding DNA: TGTGCCATCAGTTTGACCGGGACATACTACGAGCAGTACTTC. Protein sequence: CAISLTGTYYEQYF.

The chain employs TRBV9 and TRBJ2-7, with D perhaps matching TRBD1 (6 bases). The CDR3 covers 15 residues. The germline V and J ends were trimmed by 4 bases and 1 base, with 15 bases remaining between them. In germline, CDR1 is SGDLS, CDR2 YYNGEE. CDR3 nucleotides: TGTGCCAGCAGCCTGGGGGCGTATCTTTCCTACGAGCAGTACTTC. Encoded protein: CASSLGAYLSYEQYF.

Written as DNA, the CDR3 is TGTGCCAGCAGCTTAGCGTACGGGGGTAAAGAAAAACTGTTTTTT. Its protein is CASSLAYGGKEKLFF. The chain couples TRBV7-2 to TRBJ1-4; D is perhaps TRBD1 (5 bases). CDR3 length equals 15 residues. V dropped 0 bases and J dropped 8 bases, with 13 bases sitting between them. The germline gives CDR1 SGHTA, CDR2 FQGNSA.

V and J are TRBV7-2 and TRBJ2-1; TRBD2 matches at 7 bases. This CDR3 has 13 residues. CDR1 and CDR2 (germline): SGHTA, FQGNSA. Trimming cost V 8 bases and J 6 bases; bases outside gene matches: 7. CDR3 sequence reads: CASSRDYFNEQFF. The CDR3 nucleotides read TGTGCCAGCTCGAGGGACTACTTCAATGAGCAGTTCTTC.